The 22 T cell receptor beta chains below come from one sample, sequenced in a study of CD8 T cells in ankylosing spondylitis. TCRdb re-derived calls from the 5' RACE reads in MiXCR, one entry per CDR3 protein. The sample includes a few hundred thousand distinct CDR3 sequences, over 8.5% of them seen just once. The sample consisted of blood, either unsorted or a sorted T cell fraction (not recorded which). The receptors originated from a male donor with ankylosing spondylitis or in good health (not recorded which).

This clonotype was detected only a few times. The rearrangement uses TRBV20-1 and TRBJ1-5; TRBD1 matches 8 bases. V dropped 5 bases and J dropped 7; count of bases not matched to a gene: 7. Germline CDR1 DFQATT, CDR2 SNEGSKA (reference sequence). This CDR3 is built from 13 residues. CDR3 loop: CSAPTGVGQPQHF. The CDR3 region has the DNA TGCAGTGCTCCGACAGGGGTCGGGCAGCCCCAGCATTTT.

This clonotype was picked up many times. The chain uses TRBV12-3 or TRBV12-4 and TRBJ2-3; D call uncertain. The CDR3 covers 15 residues. V was shortened by 5 bases and J by 0 bases, with 12 bases between the two germline ends. This CDR3 is CASSPPGTSTDTQYF. CDR3 nucleotide sequence: TGTGCCAGCAGTCCCCCCGGAACTAGCACAGATACGCAGTATTTT.

This clonotype was counted ten times or more. The CDR3 reads CASSPLAAQETQYF. Written as DNA, the CDR3 is TGTGCCAGCAGCCCATTAGCGGCCCAAGAGACCCAGTACTTC. The chain joins TRBV7-2 to TRBJ2-5; possibly TRBD2 for D (6 bases). From germline, CDR1 is SGHTA and CDR2 FQGNSA. The CDR3 spans 14 residues. V lost 5 bases and J lost 1, with 11 bases in between.

Ten or more counts support this clonotype. The V and J genes are TRBV9 and TRBJ2-1, with 7 bases fitting TRBD1. This CDR3 contains 15 residues. The J segment lost 6 bases and the V segment lost 4 bases, leaving 10 bases of the junction unmatched. CDR1 and CDR2 (germline): SGDLS, YYNGEE. CDR3 DNA: TGTGCCAGCAGCCCCTGGGCAGGGGGTGGCAATGAGCAGTTCTTC. It codes for CASSPWAGGGNEQFF.

This clonotype occurred many times. The chain links TRBV28 to TRBJ2-2; the D gene is possibly TRBD2 (5 bases). The CDR3 extends over 14 amino acids. Germline V CDR1 and CDR2: MDHEN, SYDVKM. Trimming removed 2 bases at V and 6 bases at J, with 10 bases between. Here the CDR3 DNA reads TGTGCCAGCAGTTTACGGGGATTGGCCGGGGAGCTGTTTTTT. It is translated as CASSLRGLAGELFF.

The V call is TRBV2, the J call TRBJ2-1, with 9 bases that match TRBD2. The CDR3 is 17 residues long. Trimming cost V 6 bases and J 0 bases; bases outside gene matches: 9. Germline CDR1 and CDR2: SNHLY and FYNNEI. CDR3 sequence reads: CASRDLLAGSSYNEQFF. CDR3 in DNA: TGTGCCAGCAGGGACCTACTAGCGGGTAGCTCCTACAATGAGCAGTTCTTC.

The sample holds many counts of this clonotype. The chain is built from TRBV20-1 and TRBJ1-3; possible D gene TRBD1, 5 bases. This CDR3 contains 16 residues. Trimming shortened V by 2 bases and J by 2 bases, and 16 bases separated the two germline ends. Germline-derived CDR1 and CDR2 are DFQATT and SNEGSKA (reference sequence). DNA for the CDR3: TGCAGTGCTAGACCGCGACAGCACGAAACTGGAAACACCATATATTTT. Protein product: CSARPRQHETGNTIYF.

The chain has TRBV20-1 and TRBJ2-5; 9 bases match TRBD1. Germline CDR1 reads DFQATT; CDR2 reads SNEGSKA (reference sequence). The trim removed 5 bases at V and 2 bases at J, leaving 3 bases unmatched. This CDR3 has 13 amino acids. The DNA of the CDR3 is TGCAGTGCTGGGGACAGGGCGCAAGAGACCCAGTACTTC. Translation gives CSAGDRAQETQYF.

This clonotype was counted many times. The gene calls are TRBV5-1 and TRBJ1-2; no firm D call. The V gene's germline CDR1 is SGHRS and CDR2 YFSETQ. Trimming took off 2 bases at V and 8 bases at J, with 10 bases between the two ends. The length of the CDR3 is 12 residues. CDR3 DNA: TGCGCCAGCAGCTTAAGACCCGAGGGCTACACCTTC. Its protein product is CASSLRPEGYTF.

The chain employs TRBV7-9 and TRBJ2-4, with D perhaps matching TRBD1 (5 bases). The CDR3 runs 12 residues. With 3 bases removed from V and 8 bases from J, the gap between germline ends came to 8 bases. Germline V gene sequence: CDR1 SEHNR, CDR2 FQNEAQ (reference sequence). CDR3 sequence: CASSFQGDIQYF. The CDR3 nucleotides read TGTGCCAGCAGCTTTCAAGGGGACATTCAGTACTTC.

This clonotype came up many times. The genes are TRBV4-1 and TRBJ1-2; no reliable D call. The CDR3 totals 13 residues. In germline, CDR1 is MGHRA, CDR2 YSYEKL. With 4 bases removed from V and 5 bases from J, the gap between germline ends came to 11 bases. As DNA, the CDR3 is TGCGCCAGCAGCCGCCAACCCCGTTATGGCTACACCTTC. This encodes CASSRQPRYGYTF.

V and J are TRBV5-5 and TRBJ1-1; no reliable D call. The germline V gene has CDR1 SGHKS and CDR2 YYEKEE (reference sequence). The CDR3 contains 14 residues. The V gene lost 0 bases and the J gene lost 0 bases, with 6 bases spanning the gap. The DNA for the CDR3 is TGTGCCAGCAGCTTGGTCGAGGTGAACACTGAAGCTTTCTTT. Translating it yields CASSLVEVNTEAFF.

A few counts support this clonotype. V gene TRBV2 combines with J gene TRBJ1-2; D possibly corresponds to TRBD1 (5 bases). This CDR3 is 14 amino acids long. The V gene's germline CDR1 is SNHLY and CDR2 FYNNEI. V was pared by 2 bases and J by 4 bases, with 11 bases between. The CDR3 nucleotides read TGTGCCAGCAGTGAAAACGGACACTTCTATGGCTACACCTTC. This sequence encodes CASSENGHFYGYTF. The full variable domain, with the rest looked up from reference TRBV2 and TRBJ1-2, is EPEVTQTPSHQVTQMGQEVILRCVPISNHLYFYWYRQILGQKVEFLVSFYNNEISEKSEIFDDQFSVERPDGSNFTLKIRSTKLEDSAMYFCASSENGHFYGYTFGSGTRLTVV.

The table lists this clonotype with many counts. V is TRBV29-1 and J is TRBJ2-3; no firm D call. Germline V gene sequence: CDR1 SQVTM, CDR2 ANQGSEA. The ends were cut back, 4 bases at V and 0 bases at J, with 8 bases in the middle. The CDR3 covers 13 residues. CDR3 amino acids: CSVVVGSTDTQYF. The CDR3 nucleotides are TGCAGCGTTGTGGTGGGAAGCACAGATACGCAGTATTTT.

The chain recombines TRBV2 with TRBJ2-2, with TRBD2 identical over 8 bases. Per germline, CDR1 SNHLY and CDR2 FYNNEI. J lost 1 base, V lost 4 bases, and 5 bases had no gene match. The CDR3 runs to 16 residues. The CDR3 coding sequence is TGTGCCAGCAGTGGTGGAGCGGGGGTGAACACCGGGGAGCTGTTTTTT. It is translated as CASSGGAGVNTGELFF. The whole variable domain, filled in from reference TRBV2 and TRBJ2-2, reads EPEVTQTPSHQVTQMGQEVILRCVPISNHLYFYWYRQILGQKVEFLVSFYNNEISEKSEIFDDQFSVERPDGSNFTLKIRSTKLEDSAMYFCASSGGAGVNTGELFFGEGSRLTVL.

The DNA for the CDR3 is TGCGCCAGCAGCTTGGGTGACGGGCAATACGAGCAGTACTTC. Amino acid sequence: CASSLGDGQYEQYF. V gene TRBV5-1 combines with J gene TRBJ2-7; no clear D. This CDR3 comprises 14 residues. V lost 0 bases and J lost 4, with 11 bases in between. Germline CDR1 SGHRS, CDR2 YFSETQ.

This clonotype has more than one count but fewer than ten. J is TRBJ1-1 and V is TRBV2, with a possible D match to TRBD1 (5 bases). Germline CDR1 and CDR2: SNHLY and FYNNEI. This CDR3 is 14 amino acids long. Trimming left V 7 bases short and J 5 bases short, with 17 bases between. The CDR3 region has the DNA TGTGCCAGCATATCTTATCCAGGGAGAACTGAAGCTTTCTTT. Amino acid sequence: CASISYPGRTEAFF.

This clonotype came up many times. The CDR3 reads CASSQSALTDTQYF. In nucleotides, the CDR3 is TGTGCCAGCAGCCAGTCCGCTCTCACAGATACGCAGTATTTT. V usage is TRBV12-3 or TRBV12-4 and J usage is TRBJ2-3; no reliable D call. The V end was cut by 6 bases, the J end by 2 bases, with 12 bases between. The CDR3 runs 14 residues.

This clonotype was seen a handful of times. This chain joins TRBV5-1 and TRBJ2-3; D unresolved. The ends were cut back, 4 bases at V and 2 bases at J, with 5 bases in the middle. This CDR3 has 12 amino acids. Germline-derived CDR1 and CDR2 are SGHRS and YFSETQ. Written as DNA, the CDR3 is TGCGCCAGCAGCAGAAACACAGATACGCAGTATTTT. This translates into CASSRNTDTQYF.

The chain carries TRBV4-1 and TRBJ2-5, with TRBD1 as a possible D gene (6 bases). The CDR3 is made up of 15 amino acids. Between the trimmed V and J ends, which lost 4 bases and 5 bases, there was a span of 17 bases. CDR1 and CDR2 (germline): MGHRA, YSYEKL. CDR3 nucleotide sequence: TGCGCCAGCAGCCGACTGGGGACACTGTACGAGACCCAGTACTTC. Translating gives CASSRLGTLYETQYF.

The V gene is TRBV4-1, the J gene TRBJ2-3; possible D gene TRBD1, 6 bases. This CDR3 has 18 residues. V was shortened by 1 base and J by 2 bases, with 19 bases between the two germline ends. Germline V gives CDR1 MGHRA, CDR2 YSYEKL. DNA of the CDR3: TGCGCCAGCAGCCAAGGCAGAGCAACAGGGAAAAACACAGATACGCAGTATTTT. Protein product: CASSQGRATGKNTDTQYF.

The J gene is TRBJ1-4, the V gene TRBV23-1; weak D call: TRBD1 (5 bases). TRBV23-1 is an open reading frame, and its role is uncertain. This CDR3 comprises 12 residues. Trimming took off 6 bases at V and 6 bases at J, with 8 bases between the two ends. Here the CDR3 reads CASRGDYEKLFF. DNA for the CDR3: TGCGCCAGCAGAGGGGACTATGAAAAACTGTTTTTT.